What follows is one T cell receptor (beta chain) and its context. Its specific antigen is unknown. No quality values exist for individual bases; no much larger clone is one base distant. This sample was included in a study of molecular identifiers for immune sequencing clone quantification (dated 2018 in TCRdb). The study in broad terms: For a replicate experiment, RNA from around 20,000 or 100,000 naive CD8 T cells was divided into five aliquots, of which four were sequenced. The study was a methods study using CD8 T cells to benchmark molecular-identifier clustering-based TCR repertoire sequencing (MIDCIRS) and TCR RNA copy counting. Results the study describes overall, beyond this receptor: When barcode sub-clustering was not used, chimeric consensus sequences inflated TCR diversity, with chimeras reaching as high as 47%. Even against a background of one million naive CD8 T cells, spiked-in Jurkat TCR RNA amounting to a single cell's worth was reported to be detectable. Highly expanded clone sizes could be underestimated because identical TCR molecules may share a barcode. In CMV-specific effector cells, over 98% of molecules were held by clones above 20 RNA copies, whereas under 1% of molecules were held by such clones in naive cells. Spiked-in Jurkat TCR RNA (about ten copies' worth), which is not part of the donor repertoire, was contained in the naive libraries. Modeling indicated around 3.2 TCR RNA copies recovered per cell, compared with 9 to 10 by digital PCR, which implies a capture efficiency of approximately 30%.

Naive CD8 T cell libraries were made from approximately 20,000 to 1,000,000 sorted cells using 10%, 30% or 50% of purified RNA. On a BD FACSAria II, naive CD8 T cells were FACS-sorted as CD8+CD4-CCR7+CD45RA+ and collected into RLT Plus buffer. Detection sensitivity was tested by spiking Jurkat RNA equal to fewer than twelve TCR copies' worth into samples containing 20,000-1,000,000 naive CD8 T cells. Enrichment of CD8 T cells was done with RosetteSep CD8+ T Cell Enrichment Cocktail plus Ficoll-Paque, and ACK red cell lysis came afterward. Libraries came from PCR. Sequenced on a NextSeq 500. Bulk TCR libraries were prepared as previously described, using TCR primers listed in Table S5. Total RNA was purified with the Qiagen AllPrep DNA/RNA kit. Before any analysis, reads coming from multiple sequencing runs of the same library were combined into one pool. Under the source paper's analysis protocol: Only reads with exact TCR constant sequence were kept, trimmed to 150 nt, and grouped by their 12-nt molecular barcodes. Reads within each barcode group were sub-clustered using a 15% Levenshtein threshold, and quality-weighted consensus sequences were constructed for each RNA molecule. Non-functional sequences were excluded, and lower-count sequences lying one edit away from another sequence were also excluded. Based on a fit of two negative binomial distributions, barcode sub-clusters having less than 20% of the maximum read count were discarded. TCRdb applied fastp at Q25 and MiXCR to the public reads, then kept only in-frame beta chains. CDR3 protein duplicates are merged, each entry listing the most common genes and DNA. For this entry, the V and J calls and clone size follow TCRdb and not the study's own pipeline. The sample data list some 580,000 distinct CDR3 sequences, and around 25% of these were observed just once. About 0.84% of the sample is taken by the ten largest.

Based on the germline V gene, the CDR1 and CDR2 sequences are ENHRY and SYGVKD. From the cysteine through the phenylalanine, the CDR3 covers 13 amino acids. Only the CDR3 part of the read is kept: 39 bases, read in frame from the first base. V was cut back by 11 bases and J by 3 bases, leaving a gap of 16 bases between them. Recombination connected TRBV10-3 to TRBJ1-1, with TRBD1 perhaps the D gene, on 5 matching bases. This TCR derives from a human donor in good health. Some libraries in this study had Jurkat cell RNA spiked in. The material sequenced was naive CD8+ T cells from blood, with Jurkat cell RNA spiked in. In the paper's terms, the cell subset or site label means: FACS-sorted CD8+CD4-CCR7+CD45RA+ naive T cells. In nucleotides, the sequence is TGTGCCGTAGAGGAGCGACAGTACACTGAAGCTTTCTTT. This translates into CAVEERQYTEAFF.